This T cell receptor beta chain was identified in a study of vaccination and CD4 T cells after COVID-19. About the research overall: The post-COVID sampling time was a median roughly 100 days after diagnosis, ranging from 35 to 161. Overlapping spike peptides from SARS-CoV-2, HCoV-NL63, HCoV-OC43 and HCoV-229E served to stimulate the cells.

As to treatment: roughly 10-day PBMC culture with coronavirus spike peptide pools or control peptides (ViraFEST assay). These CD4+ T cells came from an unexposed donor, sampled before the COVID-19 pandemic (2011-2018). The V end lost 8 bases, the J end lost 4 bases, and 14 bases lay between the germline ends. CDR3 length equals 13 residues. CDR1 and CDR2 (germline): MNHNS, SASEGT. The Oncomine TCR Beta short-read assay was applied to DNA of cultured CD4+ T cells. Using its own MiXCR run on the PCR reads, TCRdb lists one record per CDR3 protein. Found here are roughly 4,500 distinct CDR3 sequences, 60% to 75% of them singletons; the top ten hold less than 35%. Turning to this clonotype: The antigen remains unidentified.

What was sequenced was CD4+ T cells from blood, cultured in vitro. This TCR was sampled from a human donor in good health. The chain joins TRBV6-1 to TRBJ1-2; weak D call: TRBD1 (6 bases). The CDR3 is CASSTGPSYGYTF. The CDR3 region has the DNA TGTGCCAGCTCGACAGGACCATCCTATGGCTACACCTTC.